The present TCR beta chain was sequenced within a study of sequential checkpoint blockade in melanoma (dated by TCRdb to between 2018 and 2021). With regard to the full study: Patients were randomized 1:1 to first-line nivolumab followed by ipilimumab (arm A) or ipilimumab followed by nivolumab (arm B). Maintenance nivolumab was given following each of the two trial sequences. DNA from over 75 pretreatment melanoma tumor samples was subjected to TCRbeta immunosequencing. For 20 to 25 patients, matched tumor biopsies were taken both before treatment and at week 13, after single-agent nivolumab (arm A) or ipilimumab (arm B). Roughly 84% of the matched pre- and post-treatment tumor biopsy pairs came from the same lesion. General study outcomes and caveats: Larger, independent patient cohorts are needed to validate the response-prediction model that combines TCR metrics and mutation burden. In the nivolumab-first arm (arm A), pretreatment tumor TIL clonality was associated with response (P = .04). Within-arm analyses of tumor T-cell fraction were constrained by small sample sizes and reduced statistical power. Patients with increases in tumor T-cell fraction and clonality by week 13 were approximately 30 times more likely to achieve clinical benefit. Tumor T-cell fraction and clonality were found to correlate with PD-L1 staining and CD8+ T-cell counts but not with mutational load.

Worth noting for this clone: Its antigen is currently not known. Base quality data are lacking; no much larger clone is found one base away.

Interpreted using the paper, the treatment or condition label stands for: randomized to nivolumab then ipilimumab (arm A) or the reverse (arm B). No trial patient had received prior DNA-damaging chemotherapy. CheckMate 064, a randomized, open-label phase II trial of sequential checkpoint blockade, was the source of the samples, all of which came from patients with melanoma. Tumor TCR sequencing used genomic DNA from formalin-fixed paraffin-embedded (FFPE) tissue samples. Taken from the germline V gene (reference sequence), the CDR1 and CDR2 loops are GTSNPN and SVGIG. V sheds 4 bases and J sheds 4 bases, leaving 7 bases between their ends. From cysteine to phenylalanine, the CDR3 is 11 amino acids long. CDR3 DNA is the only sequence kept; it has 33 bases, read in frame from the first base. The immunoSEQ Assay was used to immunosequence TCRbeta CDR3 regions from genomic DNA. Genomic DNA was amplified by bias-controlled multiplex PCR before high-throughput sequencing. From the authors' description of their analysis: To quantify the absolute abundance of each unique TCRbeta CDR3 region, the sequences were collapsed and filtered. Clonality was defined as 1 minus Pielou's evenness and was calculated using productive rearrangements only. To compute tumor T-cell fraction, TCRbeta template counts were normalized to usable DNA, with usable DNA estimated from several housekeeping genes. A previously published method was used to identify clones whose frequencies were significantly greater in on-treatment samples than in baseline samples. Drawn from immuneACCESS, this table holds only the in-frame rearrangements with V and J called that TCRdb kept. Clones are partly lost; checked studies trace under half to an unresolved V gene and leave the rest unexplained. D and trimming were read from the DNA, whereas the V and J calls and clone size are those reported in that table. This sample has 2,500 to 3,500 clones in its table, and 25% to 30% of those were observed once. About 11% of the sample rests with the top ten.

This TCR derives from a human donor with melanoma. Source: tumor tissue (inferred from file names), taken from a patient given nivolumab and ipilimumab in sequence. The chain employs TRBV30 and TRBJ2-5; confidence is insufficient to name the D gene. The CDR3 in this case is CAWTLGETQYF. Here is the DNA: TGTGCCTGGACTCTTGGAGAGACCCAGTACTTC.